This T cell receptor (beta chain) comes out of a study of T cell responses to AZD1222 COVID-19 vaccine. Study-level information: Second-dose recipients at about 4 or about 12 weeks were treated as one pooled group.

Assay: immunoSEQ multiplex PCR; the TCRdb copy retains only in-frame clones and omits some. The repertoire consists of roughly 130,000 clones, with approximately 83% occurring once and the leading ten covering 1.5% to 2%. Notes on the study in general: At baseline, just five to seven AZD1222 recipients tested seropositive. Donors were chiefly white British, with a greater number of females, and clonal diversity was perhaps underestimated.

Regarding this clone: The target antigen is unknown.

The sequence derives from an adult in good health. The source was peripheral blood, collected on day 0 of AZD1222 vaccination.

CDR3 in amino acids: CASSPGAGVSTDTQYF. The CDR3 DNA follows: TGCGCCAGCAGCCCCGGGGCCGGAGTCAGCACAGATACGCAGTATTTT. V and J are TRBV10-1 and TRBJ2-3, with D perhaps being TRBD1 or TRBD2 (5 bases each). The CDR3 is made up of 16 amino acids. CDR1 is WNHNN and CDR2 is SYGVQD in the germline V gene (reference sequence). Trimming stripped 6 bases from V and 0 bases from J, with 16 bases between.